Listed below are T cell receptor beta chains from one sample, sequenced in a study of cytomegalovirus exposure and HLA in healthy donors. TCRdb keeps only in-frame clones here, not all; method: immunoSEQ multiplex PCR. This sample yields approximately 64,000 clones, of which roughly 80% are seen a single time; roughly 5% belongs to the top ten. Sequencing used PBMCs. These receptors were taken from a male donor in good health and CMV-seropositive. Both conserved end residues are part of each CDR3. The D gene is left open where the match is weak. Clone size is not always given. Where it is, it says once, few, many or a class for expanded clones.

TRBJ2-3,-,-,TRBV28,TGTGCCAGCAACAGGGATTTGGGCACAGATACGCAGTATTTT,CASNRDLGTDTQYF
TRBJ1-3,-,TRBD1,TRBV4-3,TGCGCCAGCAGCCAGCGTGCGGGACAGGGAAACACCATATATTTT,CASSQRAGQGNTIYF
TRBJ2-2,few,TRBD1,TRBV5-1,TGCGCCAGCAGCCTCGACAGGGGGCAAACCGGGGAGCTGTTTTTT,CASSLDRGQTGELFF
TRBJ2-5,-,TRBD2,TRBV6-5,TGTGCCAGCCGCGGGGGGGCTGCAGAGACCCAGTACTTC,CASRGGAAETQYF
TRBJ2-5,-,-,TRBV5-8,TGTGCCAGCAGCTGGAGCCAACTGGCAAGAGAGGCCCAGTACTTC,CASSWSQLAREAQYF
TRBJ1-4,-,TRBD1,TRBV6-5,TGTGCCAGCAGTACCACCAGGGGGTCTAATGAAAAACTGTTTTTT,CASSTTRGSNEKLFF
TRBJ1-2,-,-,TRBV19,TGTGCCAGTAGTATTGTAATGCGGTCTAACTATGGCTACACCTTC,CASSIVMRSNYGYTF
TRBJ2-1,-,TRBD2,TRBV4-3,TGCGCCAGCAGCCAAGTCCGTCTTAGCGGGGGGGCCATCGGTGAGCAGTTCTTC,CASSQVRLSGGAIGEQFF
TRBJ2-1,-,-,TRBV29-1,TGCAGCGTTGAAGGCTCGGATGAGCAGTTCTTC,CSVEGSDEQFF
TRBJ1-1,-,TRBD1,TRBV4-3,TGCGCCAGCAGCCAAGAGGCAGGGGGCGAGGACACTGAAGCTTTCTTT,CASSQEAGGEDTEAFF
TRBJ2-1,-,-,TRBV19,TGTGCCAGTAGTATCGTCAGAGGTGAGCAGTTCTTC,CASSIVRGEQFF
TRBJ2-7,-,-,TRBV29-1,TGCAGCGTTCTAACGGGGTCCGCCTACGAGCAGTACTTC,CSVLTGSAYEQYF
TRBJ1-5,-,-,TRBV28,TGTGCCAGCAGTTTATCGGGGGAGGGTCAGCCCCAGCATTTT,CASSLSGEGQPQHF
TRBJ1-2,-,-,TRBV7-2,TGTGCCAGCACCCAACCACAGGGACGGAGTTTTCGGGATGGCTACACCTTC,CASTQPQGRSFRDGYTF
TRBJ2-6,-,-,TRBV15,TGTGCCACCAGCAGAGATCTATCTGGGGCCAACGTCCTGACTTTC,CATSRDLSGANVLTF
TRBJ1-2,once,-,TRBV10-3,TGTGCCAGCAAACGGGAGGTAGTTGTTGGCTATGGCTACACCTTC,CASKREVVVGYGYTF
TRBJ1-6,-,-,TRBV15,TGTGCCACCAGACGGGCTCAGGGCAGCTCCTATAATTCCCCCCTCCACTTT,CATRRAQGSSYNSPLHF
TRBJ1-4,-,TRBD1,TRBV6-5,TGTGCCAGCAGTTACAAAGGGACAGCGCCGAGTGAAAAACTGTTTTTT,CASSYKGTAPSEKLFF
TRBJ1-1,few,-,TRBV19,TGTGCCAGTAGTATAGGTTCTCTGTACACTGAAGCTTTCTTT,CASSIGSLYTEAFF
TRBJ2-1,-,-,TRBV4-3,TGCGCCAGCAGCCAAGATGCTAGCTTCGATGAGCAGTTCTTC,CASSQDASFDEQFF
TRBJ2-1,-,TRBD2,TRBV5-1,TGCGCCAGCAGCTGGGTTGGAGGGACTAGCGGGGGAAATGAGCAGTTCTTC,CASSWVGGTSGGNEQFF
TRBJ1-5,-,-,TRBV4-3,TGCGCCAGCAGCCAGCAAATTCCCGGGAGGGCCTATAGCAATCAGCCCCAGCATTTT,CASSQQIPGRAYSNQPQHF
TRBJ2-7,-,TRBD2,TRBV6-1,TGTGCCAGCAGTGTTAGCGGGGACGAGCAGTACTTC,CASSVSGDEQYF
TRBJ2-5,-,-,TRBV6-1,TGTGCCAGCAGTGAAGTCGACTGGTACCAAGAGACCCAGTACTTC,CASSEVDWYQETQYF
TRBJ2-7,-,TRBD2,TRBV13,TGTGCCAGCAGCTTAGCAAGGCGGGGGTCGAGCTCCTACGAGCAGTACTTC,CASSLARRGSSSYEQYF
TRBJ1-2,-,TRBD1,TRBV27,TGTGCCAGCAGTCCCCAAACAGGGGGGGGCTACACCTTC,CASSPQTGGGYTF
TRBJ2-5,-,TRBD2,TRBV19,TGTGCCAGTACTCGGCGGGGGGGACCTCTTCAGGAGACCCAGTACTTC,CASTRRGGPLQETQYF
TRBJ2-5,-,-,TRBV5-5,TGTGCCAGCAGCTTGGAAGGGGGGGGCTTTGAGACCCAGTACTTC,CASSLEGGGFETQYF
TRBJ2-1,-,TRBD1,TRBV12-5,TGTGCTAGTGGTTTGATGGACAGGGGATCCTACAATGAGCAGTTCTTC,CASGLMDRGSYNEQFF
TRBJ1-2,-,-,TRBV29-1,TGCAGCGTTGAACAGGGTGGCGGCTACACCTTC,CSVEQGGGYTF
TRBJ1-4,-,-,TRBV20-1,TGCAGTGCTGGGCGTTATGAAAAACTGTTTTTT,CSAGRYEKLFF
TRBJ2-7,-,-,TRBV7-8,TGTGCCAGCAGCTTGATCCAAACCGGAGCCTACGAGCAGTACTTC,CASSLIQTGAYEQYF
TRBJ1-3,-,TRBD1,TRBV5-4,TGTGCCAGCAGCTTGGGGACAGGGCATGGAAACACCATATATTTT,CASSLGTGHGNTIYF
TRBJ1-1,-,-,TRBV5-1,TGCGCCAGCAGCTTGGGGGTAGCGAACACTGAAGCTTTCTTT,CASSLGVANTEAFF
TRBJ2-2,-,-,TRBV11-2,TGTGCCAGCAGCCTTCTCCGGGGTCCCACCGGGGAGCTGTTTTTT,CASSLLRGPTGELFF
TRBJ1-3,-,TRBD1,TRBV5-1,TGCGACGGACAGGGGGCTGGAAACACCATATATTTT,CDGQGAGNTIYF
TRBJ1-2,-,-,TRBV19,TGTGCCAGTAGTATAGGCAGTTCTAACTATGGCTACACCTTC,CASSIGSSNYGYTF
TRBJ1-1,-,-,TRBV4-1,TGCGCCAGCAGCCAGCAGGGCAGAACTGAAGCTTTCTTT,CASSQQGRTEAFF
TRBJ1-3,-,TRBD1,TRBV11-2,TGTGCCAGCAGCTTAAGTGGCAGGGGGCTTGGAAACACCATATATTTT,CASSLSGRGLGNTIYF
TRBJ1-2,-,-,TRBV14,TGTGCCAGCAGCCCCGACAGATATGGCTACACCTTC,CASSPDRYGYTF
TRBJ1-1,few,-,TRBV6-1,TGTGCCAGCCCCATCGGACGGGGTTCGGGTGAAGCTTTCTTT,CASPIGRGSGEAFF
TRBJ2-3,-,-,TRBV5-1,TGCGCCAGCAGCTTGGACGGGGGACTCGCAGATACGCAGTATTTT,CASSLDGGLADTQYF
TRBJ1-2,-,TRBD1,TRBV19,TGTGCCAGTAGTATCGATGACAGGGCGAGCTATGGCTACACCTTC,CASSIDDRASYGYTF
TRBJ1-2,-,TRBD1,TRBV4-1,TGCGCCAGCAGCCAGGGACAGGGGGCAGTTTATGGCTACACCTTC,CASSQGQGAVYGYTF
TRBJ1-2,-,-,TRBV19,TGTGCCAGTACCAATGAGAAGGGAGCCCCCTACGGCGGCTACACCTTC,CASTNEKGAPYGGYTF
TRBJ1-2,-,-,TRBV5-6,TGTGCCAGCAGCTTGGATGGAGGACGCAACTATGGCTACACCTTC,CASSLDGGRNYGYTF
TRBJ2-1,-,-,TRBV7-2,TGTGCCAGCAGCCCTGACAATGAGCAGTTCTTC,CASSPDNEQFF
TRBJ1-4,-,-,TRBV30,TGTGCCTGGAGTGTCCTGGGAGGACCAGAAAAACTGTTTTTT,CAWSVLGGPEKLFF
TRBJ2-7,few,TRBD2,TRBV4-1,TGCGCCAGCAGCCAAGCGTGGACTAGAACCTACGAGCAGTACTTC,CASSQAWTRTYEQYF
TRBJ2-7,-,TRBD2,TRBV27,TGTGCCAGCAGTTTAAGTGCGGGGGGGCTTGAGCAGTACTTC,CASSLSAGGLEQYF
TRBJ2-1,-,-,TRBV6-5,TGTGCCAGCAGTTACTCGACTCCTAACAATGAGCAGTTCTTC,CASSYSTPNNEQFF
TRBJ2-7,-,TRBD1,TRBV27,TGTGCCAGCAAACCCTCCACAGGGGGTATCCACGAGCAGTACTTC,CASKPSTGGIHEQYF
TRBJ1-4,-,TRBD1,TRBV11-2,TGTGCCAGCAGCTTTCGGATTACAGGGGGAGGGGAAAAACTGTTTTTT,CASSFRITGGGEKLFF
TRBJ1-1,few,TRBD1,TRBV19,TGTGCGAGGACAGGGGAATTTCCTGAAGCTTTCTTT,CARTGEFPEAFF
TRBJ2-1,-,TRBD2,TRBV28,TGTGCCAGCAGCTTGCTAGCGGGACTGAATGAGCAGTTCTTC,CASSLLAGLNEQFF
TRBJ2-7,-,TRBD1,TRBV5-1,TGCGCCAGCAGCTTGGATTCCAGGGGGCACTACGAGCAGTACTTC,CASSLDSRGHYEQYF
TRBJ1-2,-,-,TRBV9,TGTGCCAGCAGCGTATCGGAGGCCTCTCGAGGCTACACCTTC,CASSVSEASRGYTF
TRBJ2-5,-,-,TRBV7-2,TGTGCCAGCGGCAGCGGGCCTCAAGAGACCCAGTACTTC,CASGSGPQETQYF